The rows below give T cell receptor beta chains drawn from one sample of a study of blood T cell repertoires in COVID-19. TCRdb's copy holds only in-frame clones and misses some; the assay was immunoSEQ multiplex PCR. The profile covers fewer than 80,000 clones, with 89% appearing a single time and 4.9% taken by the ten largest. The sample taken for sequencing was peripheral blood. All receptors come from a woman aged 45-65 years with active COVID-19. Both conserved end residues are part of each CDR3. A D gene is named only where the DNA matches it firmly. Expanded clones get a size class; other rows say once, few or many, or leave the size out.

CDR3 protein: CASRGQGGTDTQYF; CDR3 DNA: TGCGCCAGCAGAGGACAGGGAGGTACAGATACGCAGTATTTT; V gene: TRBV5-1; J gene: TRBJ2-3; clone size: NA; D gene: TRBD1
CDR3 protein: CASSMFRGRWSGANVLTF; CDR3 DNA: TGTGCCAGTAGTATGTTCAGGGGGCGCTGGTCTGGGGCCAACGTCCTGACTTTC; V gene: TRBV19; J gene: TRBJ2-6; clone size: NA; D gene: TRBD1
CDR3 protein: CASSRGNSLNYGYTF; CDR3 DNA: TGCGCCAGCAGCCGAGGGAATAGCCTTAACTATGGCTACACCTTC; V gene: TRBV4-1; J gene: TRBJ1-2; clone size: NA; D gene: NA
CDR3 protein: CSVRTSSYNEQFF; CDR3 DNA: TGCAGCGTAAGGACTAGCTCTTACAATGAGCAGTTCTTC; V gene: TRBV29-1; J gene: TRBJ2-1; clone size: NA; D gene: TRBD2
CDR3 protein: CAISEPPGTPNYGYTF; CDR3 DNA: TGTGCCATCAGTGAGCCGCCCGGGACACCTAACTATGGCTACACCTTC; V gene: TRBV10-3; J gene: TRBJ1-2; clone size: NA; D gene: NA
CDR3 protein: CASSRDRVYEQYF; CDR3 DNA: TGTGCCAGCAGCCGGGACAGGGTCTACGAGCAGTACTTC; V gene: TRBV6-6; J gene: TRBJ2-7; clone size: NA; D gene: TRBD1
CDR3 protein: CASSYPLAVVIPLPFSYNEQFF; CDR3 DNA: TGTGCCAGCAGTTACCCCCTAGCGGTCGTGATTCCACTCCCCTTCTCCTACAATGAGCAGTTCTTC; V gene: TRBV28; J gene: TRBJ2-1; clone size: NA; D gene: TRBD2
CDR3 protein: CASSLARVGVGSYEQYF; CDR3 DNA: TGTGCCAGCAGCTTAGCGCGGGTCGGGGTGGGCTCCTACGAGCAGTACTTC; V gene: TRBV7-6; J gene: TRBJ2-7; clone size: NA; D gene: NA
CDR3 protein: CASSGTTGTGFYQPQHF; CDR3 DNA: TGTGCCAGCAGTGGAACAACCGGGACAGGGTTTTATCAGCCCCAGCATTTT; V gene: TRBV28; J gene: TRBJ1-5; clone size: NA; D gene: TRBD1
CDR3 protein: CASSFVSYEQYF; CDR3 DNA: TGTGCCAGCAGCTTCGTTTCCTACGAGCAGTACTTC; V gene: TRBV5-6; J gene: TRBJ2-7; clone size: NA; D gene: NA
CDR3 protein: CASSRDRGWETQYF; CDR3 DNA: TGCGCCAGCAGCCGGGACAGGGGATGGGAGACCCAGTACTTC; V gene: TRBV5-1; J gene: TRBJ2-5; clone size: once; D gene: TRBD1
CDR3 protein: CASSVSGQGGYEQYF; CDR3 DNA: TGTGCCAGCAGCGTCTCGGGGCAGGGAGGGTACGAGCAGTACTTC; V gene: TRBV9; J gene: TRBJ2-7; clone size: NA; D gene: TRBD2
CDR3 protein: CASSINRGKTDTQYF; CDR3 DNA: TGTGCCAGCAGCATAAACAGGGGGAAGACAGATACGCAGTATTTT; V gene: TRBV11-3; J gene: TRBJ2-3; clone size: once; D gene: TRBD1
CDR3 protein: CASTLGGRASTDTQYF; CDR3 DNA: TGTGCCAGCACCCTAGGCGGGAGGGCCAGCACAGATACGCAGTATTTT; V gene: TRBV21-1; J gene: TRBJ2-3; clone size: NA; D gene: NA